This is a list of T cell receptor beta chains from one sample in a study of blood T cell repertoires in COVID-19. Profiled with immunoSEQ multiplex PCR; TCRdb holds only in-frame clones, not every one. The sample includes roughly 42,000 clones, about 90% of them seen just once. Sequencing input: peripheral blood. The origin of the receptors is a man between 50 and 59 years old with active COVID-19. The CDR3 runs from the conserved cysteine through the conserved F or W. Fields, in order: V gene, CDR3 length, D gene, clone size, J gene, CDR3 DNA, CDR3 protein. D genes are given only for firm matches. Rows may omit the clone size; those that give it use once, few, many or a size class.

TRBV5-1	14	-	-	TRBJ1-4	TGCGCCAGCAGCTTGACAGCAACTAATGAAAAACTGTTTTTT	CASSLTATNEKLFF
TRBV12-3/TRBV12-4	12	-	-	TRBJ2-5	TGTGCCAGCGGTAGGGGACTCGAGACCCAGTACTTC	CASGRGLETQYF
TRBV7-2	16	TRBD1	-	TRBJ2-7	TGTGCCAGCAGCTTAGCAGGGGGACAGGGTTTACGCGAGCAGTACTTC	CASSLAGGQGLREQYF
TRBV9	13	TRBD1	-	TRBJ1-2	TGTGCCAGCAGCGCAGGGACAGGCAGTGGCTACACCTTC	CASSAGTGSGYTF
TRBV28	17	TRBD1	once	TRBJ1-3	TGTGCCAGCAGTTTCGGGACAGGGCGTCCCCCTGGAAACACCATATATTTT	CASSFGTGRPPGNTIYF
TRBV20-1	11	-	-	TRBJ1-2	TGCAGTGCTAACCAGGGCTCCGGCTACACCTTC	CSANQGSGYTF
TRBV10-2	16	-	once	TRBJ1-6	TGCGCCAGCAGGGGACTGGGGAGCTCCTATAATTCACCCCTCCACTTT	CASRGLGSSYNSPLHF
TRBV7-9	15	-	-	TRBJ1-5	TGTGCCAGCAGCCCGGGGGTCGGGGATCGCCAGCCCCAGCATTTT	CASSPGVGDRQPQHF
TRBV19	15	-	-	TRBJ2-2	TGTGCCAGTAGCGGGGGTCGGACAGGCACCGGGGAGCTGTTTTTT	CASSGGRTGTGELFF
TRBV28	16	TRBD1	-	TRBJ2-3	TGTGCCAGCAGTGACAACAGGGGGCCACGCTCAGATACGCAGTATTTT	CASSDNRGPRSDTQYF
TRBV29-1	14	TRBD1	-	TRBJ1-2	TGCAGCGTTGAAGTAGGACAGGGGAACTATGGCTACACCTTC	CSVEVGQGNYGYTF
TRBV28	13	-	-	TRBJ1-5	TGTGCCAGTAATACAGGCTTTCATGCGCCCCAGCATTTT	CASNTGFHAPQHF
TRBV19	13	-	-	TRBJ2-2	TGTGCCAGTAGGGCAAAATCCCCCGGGGAGCTGTTTTTT	CASRAKSPGELFF
TRBV6-5	15	TRBD1	-	TRBJ1-5	TGTGCCAGCAGGCCCGGGACAGGGGGCAGGCAGCCCCAGCATTTT	CASRPGTGGRQPQHF
TRBV7-6	16	TRBD2	-	TRBJ2-7	TGTGCCAGCAGCTTAGACAGGAGCCGCGGGGGAAACGAGCAGTACTTC	CASSLDRSRGGNEQYF
TRBV7-9	15	-	once	TRBJ1-4	TGTGCCAGCAGCTTAGAGGCGGTAAATAATGAAAAACTGTTTTTT	CASSLEAVNNEKLFF
TRBV28	16	TRBD1	once	TRBJ2-7	TGTGCCAGCAGCTCCCCTTCGGGACAGGGACCCAACGAGCAGTACTTC	CASSSPSGQGPNEQYF
TRBV9	13	-	-	TRBJ2-3	TGTGCCAGCAGCGTAACTAGCACAGATACGCAGTATTTT	CASSVTSTDTQYF
TRBV29-1	15	-	-	TRBJ1-1	TGCAGCGTTAGGACGGGAAATATCATGAACACTGAAGCTTTCTTT	CSVRTGNIMNTEAFF
TRBV2	17	TRBD2	-	TRBJ2-2	TGTGCCAGCAAGCCCCCGGGGGGGGGCAGGAACACCGGGGAGCTGTTTTTT	CASKPPGGGRNTGELFF
TRBV12-3/TRBV12-4	12	-	-	TRBJ2-2	TGTGCCAGCAGTTCGTACACCGGGGAGCTGTTTTTT	CASSSYTGELFF
TRBV7-2	14	TRBD1	-	TRBJ2-2	TGTGCCAGCAGCTTAGCAGGGGGCCCCGGGGAGCTGTTTTTT	CASSLAGGPGELFF
TRBV7-3	16	TRBD2	-	TRBJ2-3	TGTGCCAGCAGCTACCTGGGACTAGCGGGCACAGATACGCAGTATTTT	CASSYLGLAGTDTQYF
TRBV7-8	16	-	-	TRBJ1-4	TGTGCCAGCAGCTTAGCTGGGGGGAGGGTCAATGAAAAACTGTTTTTT	CASSLAGGRVNEKLFF
TRBV2	16	TRBD2	-	TRBJ2-2	TGTGCCAGCGGTCCCCGACGGGGGGGATCCACCGGGGAGCTGTTTTTT	CASGPRRGGSTGELFF
TRBV5-1	16	TRBD1	few	TRBJ1-5	TGCGCCAGCAGCCAAGGTCCGACAGGGAAGAGACAGCCCCAGCATTTT	CASSQGPTGKRQPQHF
TRBV6-1	15	-	-	TRBJ1-2	TGTGCCAGCAGTGAAGTTTTCGGGTTCCACTATGGCTACACCTTC	CASSEVFGFHYGYTF
TRBV10-3	14	-	-	TRBJ2-2	TGTGCCATCAAAAGCGGAGAGAACACCGGGGAGCTGTTTTTT	CAIKSGENTGELFF
TRBV12-3/TRBV12-4	13	TRBD1	-	TRBJ1-5	TGTGCCAGCAGCACAGGGGCAGATCAGCCCCAGCATTTT	CASSTGADQPQHF
TRBV11-2	14	-	-	TRBJ1-6	TGTGCCAGCAGCTTTGTAGCGACAAATTCACCCCTCCACTTT	CASSFVATNSPLHF
TRBV19	17	-	-	TRBJ2-5	TGTGCCAGTAGTACAGATCGTCCAGGGCCTACCGCAGAGACCCAGTACTTC	CASSTDRPGPTAETQYF
TRBV9	13	-	-	TRBJ1-5	TGTGCCAGCAGCGTAGCGGAGAATCAGCCCCAGCATTTT	CASSVAENQPQHF
TRBV7-6	13	-	-	TRBJ2-3	TGTGCCAGCAGCTTAGCTGGCCCAGATACGCAGTATTTT	CASSLAGPDTQYF
TRBV27	15	TRBD1	-	TRBJ1-2	TGTGCCAGCAGTCCCACAGGGGGGTCGAACTATGGCTACACCTTC	CASSPTGGSNYGYTF
TRBV7-8	13	-	-	TRBJ1-1	TGTGCCAGCAGCTTAAGGACAGACACTGAAGCTTTCTTT	CASSLRTDTEAFF
TRBV6-4	13	-	medium-sized	TRBJ2-1	TGTGCCAGCAGTGCGTCAGCGTACAATGAGCAGTTCTTC	CASSASAYNEQFF